A single T cell receptor (beta chain) is shown here with its context. Its antigen is currently not known. Within one base of it there is no much larger clone, and no base qualities were kept. At diagnosis, tumor, uninvolved tumor-adjacent lung and peripheral blood were collected and then preserved as a mix of FFPE and fresh-frozen material. For TCR repertoire profiling, the blood samples were analyzed as peripheral blood mononuclear cells. These data come from a study of T cells in localized non-small cell lung cancer (dated by TCRdb to the early 2020s). The study in broad terms: The study analyzed T cell repertoires of hundreds of early-stage NSCLC patients, comparing tumors and uninvolved tumor-adjacent lungs. The cohort consisted of 236 treatment-naive NSCLC patients whose localized lung tumors had been resected. Of the NSCLC patients, around 140 were male and about 97 were female, and the mean age was about 69 years. Beyond this particular receptor, the publication reports: Multi-region tumor sequencing was not performed, so intratumor heterogeneity could not be excluded. Higher T cell density in blood was associated with longer overall survival, whereas higher clonality in adjacent lung was associated with shorter survival. A median of approximately 55 of the top 100 tumor clones were detected in paired uninvolved adjacent lung, and 28 of these tumor clones were also found among the top 100 clones of the paired uninvolved adjacent lung. Uninvolved tumor-adjacent lung showed the highest T cell clonality, higher than tumor, which suggests more focused antigenic responses in the adjacent lung. Because the study design was exploratory, TCR variables were selected using unadjusted p-values without false-discovery rate correction.

TCR beta CDR3 regions were sequenced from DNA using the immunoSEQ Assay. In the source study's methods: To compute T cell density, TCR beta template counts were normalized to usable DNA, which was estimated by amplifying housekeeping genes. The preseqR package was used to estimate richness by extrapolating to 400,000 templates for PBMC samples and to 120,000 templates for tissue samples. Clonality was taken to be one minus Pielou's evenness. Tissue-enriched TCRs were identified by differential abundance testing using productive amino-acid clonotypes, minimum total count 5 and alpha 0.1. Repertoire overlap between compartments was quantified with the Jaccard Index and Morisita Overlap Index. GLIPH grouped TCR beta CDR3s together with public tetramer-defined viral CDR3s, and a viral motif had to include at least three viral sequences and show V-gene enrichment. Not all clones reach the TCRdb copy of this immuneACCESS table, which keeps in-frame sequences only. Checked studies attribute under half of the gap to unresolved V genes and leave the rest unexplained. Clonal size and the V and J genes are those of that table, whereas D and trimming came from the DNA. The sample includes nearly 25,000 clones, with about 92% observed a single time. Of the sample, 12% to 15% is held by the ten largest clones.

Reading the germline V gene gives CDR1 SGDLS and CDR2 YYNGEE. Germline trimming amounts to 0 bases on V and 2 bases on J, with 4 as the count of junction bases outside the gene matches. The CDR3 runs 17 residues from the cysteine to the phenylalanine. The CDR3 DNA has 51 bases and is translated from base 1. The sequence links TRBV9 to TRBJ2-6; the junction holds 8 bases that match TRBD1. The sample in question was peripheral blood, obtained before any cancer treatment. The TCR originated in a man aged 35-69 years with stage III squamous cell lung carcinoma. The CDR3 protein is CASSVAAGGAGANVLTF. The nucleotide sequence is given as TGTGCCAGCAGCGTAGCGGCAGGGGGCGCTGGGGCCAACGTCCTGACTTTC.